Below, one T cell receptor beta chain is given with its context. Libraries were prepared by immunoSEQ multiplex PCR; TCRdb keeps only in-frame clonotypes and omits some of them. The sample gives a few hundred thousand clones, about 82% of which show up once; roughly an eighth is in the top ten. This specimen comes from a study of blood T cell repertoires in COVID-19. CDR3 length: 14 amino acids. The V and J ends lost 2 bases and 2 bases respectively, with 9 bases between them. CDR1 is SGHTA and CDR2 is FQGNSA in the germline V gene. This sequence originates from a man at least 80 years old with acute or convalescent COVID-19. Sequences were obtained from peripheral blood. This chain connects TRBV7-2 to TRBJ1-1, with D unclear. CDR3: CASSLSGRNTEAFF. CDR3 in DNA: TGTGCCAGCAGCTTATCCGGTCGCAACACTGAAGCTTTCTTT.